A single sample is the source of the 30 T cell receptor beta chains below, sequenced in a study of T cells in Graves' hyperthyroidism and ophthalmopathy. Using RNA transcripts as the source, TCR beta CDR3 regions were amplified. First-round RT-PCR of the TCR CDR3 relied on the HTBI primer set. TCRdb independently ran MiXCR on the multiplex PCR reads; one entry per CDR3 protein. The sample yields about 150,000 distinct CDR3 sequences, more than 20% seen once. The sequenced material came from blood. All receptors come from a woman in her forties or fifties with Graves' hyperthyroidism that later progressed to Graves' ophthalmopathy.

In its sample, this clonotype was seen many times. The chain combines TRBV3-1 with TRBJ2-1, with D unresolved. Deletions cut 1 base from V and 5 bases from J, with 9 bases between. The germline gives CDR1 LGHDT, CDR2 YNNKEL (reference sequence). The CDR3 has 14 amino acids. CDR3 nucleotides: TGTGCCAGCAGCCAAGGCGGATTCAACAATGAGCAGTTCTTC. Amino acids: CASSQGGFNNEQFF.

The chain joins TRBV7-9 to TRBJ1-3; 7 bases line up with TRBD1. This CDR3 contains 16 residues. V shed 5 bases, J shed 0 bases, and the junction held 7 bases outside the gene matches. In germline, CDR1 is SEHNR, CDR2 FQNEAQ (reference sequence). The CDR3 sequence is CASSDRTGGSGNTIYF. CDR3 DNA: TGTGCCAGCAGCGACCGGACAGGCGGCTCTGGAAACACCATATATTTT.

CDR3 bases: TGTGCCAGCAGTGATGGGACAGGGGGTAATCAGCCCCAGCATTTT. It yields the protein CASSDGTGGNQPQHF. The V call is TRBV2, the J call TRBJ1-5; TRBD1 matches at 11 bases. Germline values: CDR1 SNHLY, CDR2 FYNNEI. The V and J ends lost 3 bases and 4 bases, in that order; junction bases with no gene match: 2. This CDR3 region has 15 residues.

On this clonotype itself: This sequence may be a read error, since a much larger clone differs from it by one base. The chain employs TRBV7-8 and TRBJ1-5, with D maybe TRBD1 (6 bases). The CDR3 covers 16 residues. Trimming cost V 5 bases and J 6 bases, with 20 bases left between them. Germline V gene data show CDR1 as SGHVS and CDR2 as FQNEAQ. DNA of the CDR3: TGTGCCAGCAGCCCCCCGGGACGGGAGGGGGGTCAGCCCCAGCATTTT. Residues: CASSPPGREGGQPQHF.

This clonotype has only a few counts. The chain couples TRBV6-6 to TRBJ1-6, with unresolved D. V was clipped by 0 bases and J by 7 bases, with 4 bases between them. CDR3 length: 13 residues. Germline V lookup: CDR1 MNHNY, CDR2 SVGAGI (reference sequence). In DNA form, the CDR3 reads TGTGCCAGCAGTTACTCTATCAATTCACCCCTCCACTTT. It specifies CASSYSINSPLHF.

The V call is TRBV28, the J call TRBJ1-1; the match to TRBD1 covers 8 bases. After removal of 6 bases from V and 1 base from J, the junction contained 13 bases not matched to a gene. CDR3 size: 17 residues. CDR1 and CDR2 from the germline V gene are MDHEN and SYDVKM. CDR3 coding DNA: TGTGCCAGCAGCTTAGCGTGGACAGGGAAACGGAACACTGAAGCTTTCTTT. It yields the protein CASSLAWTGKRNTEAFF. Variable domain in full (rest from reference TRBV28 and TRBJ1-1): DVKVTQSSRYLVKRTGEKVFLECVQDMDHENMFWYRQDPGLGLRLIYFSYDVKMKEKGDIPEGYSVSREKKERFSLILESASTNQTSMYLCASSLAWTGKRNTEAFFGQGTRLTVV.

The rearrangement links TRBV5-1 to TRBJ2-5, with D perhaps being TRBD1 or TRBD2 (5 bases each). Trimming left V 4 bases short and J 3 bases short, with 16 bases between. Per the germline V gene, CDR1 is SGHRS and CDR2 is YFSETQ. The CDR3 consists of 15 residues. CDR3 coding DNA: TGCGCCAGCAGCCCCTCCCCGGGGCGGGAAGAGACCCAGTACTTC. Its translation is CASSPSPGREETQYF.

V and J are TRBV20-1 and TRBJ2-7, with D perhaps TRBD2 (6 bases). This CDR3 spans 14 amino acids. Trimming removed 0 bases from V and 3 bases from J, with 12 bases in between. Per the germline V gene, CDR1 is DFQATT and CDR2 is SNEGSKA (reference sequence). The CDR3 sequence: CSARDPAEGYEQYF. In DNA form, the CDR3 reads TGCAGTGCTAGAGATCCAGCGGAGGGCTACGAGCAGTACTTC.

This clonotype was detected only a few times. The gene calls are TRBV5-1 and TRBJ1-1; TRBD1 matches 7 bases. V shed 3 bases and J 0 bases; nucleotides not matched to a gene: 2. Germline CDR1 SGHRS, CDR2 YFSETQ. This CDR3 is 14 amino acids long. The CDR3 sequence: CASSWQGVNTEAFF. In DNA form, the CDR3 reads TGCGCCAGCAGCTGGCAGGGGGTGAACACTGAAGCTTTCTTT. The whole variable domain, filled in from reference TRBV5-1 and TRBJ1-1, reads KAGVTQTPRYLIKTRGQQVTLSCSPISGHRSVSWYQQTPGQGLQFLFEYFSETQRNKGNFPGRFSGRQFSNSRSEMNVSTLELGDSALYLCASSWQGVNTEAFFGQGTRLTVV.

This clonotype was recorded at least ten times. The V and J genes are TRBV6-1 and TRBJ1-1, with TRBD1 identical over 9 bases. The trim removed 5 bases at V and 3 bases at J, leaving 4 bases unmatched. There are 14 residues in the CDR3. Germline-derived CDR1 and CDR2 are MNHNS and SASEGT. CDR3 amino acids: CASSPDRGDTEAFF. The CDR3 nucleotides read TGTGCCAGCAGTCCGGACAGGGGAGACACTGAAGCTTTCTTT.

This clonotype was counted many times. The rearrangement links TRBV7-9 to TRBJ2-1, with D unclear. Deletions cut 5 bases from V and 0 bases from J, with 11 bases between. The CDR3 is 15 residues long. Looked up from germline, CDR1 is SEHNR and CDR2 is FQNEAQ (reference sequence). The DNA for the CDR3 is TGTGCCAGCAGCCCACCTTTAGCCTCCTACAATGAGCAGTTCTTC. Its translation: CASSPPLASYNEQFF.

This clonotype was seen at least ten times. The gene calls are TRBV18 and TRBJ1-6; weak D call: TRBD1 (5 bases). The germline V gene encodes CDR1 KGHSH and CDR2 LQKENI. V lost 3 bases and J lost 7, with 10 bases in between. This CDR3 contains 14 residues. CDR3 sequence reads: CASSPGRENSPLHF. The DNA of the CDR3 is TGTGCCAGCTCACCGGGCAGGGAGAATTCACCCCTCCACTTT.

This clonotype was recorded many times. V is TRBV18 and J is TRBJ1-2, with D uncertain. Trimming cost V 6 bases and J 4 bases, with 18 bases left between them. Germline values: CDR1 KGHSH, CDR2 LQKENI. The CDR3 sequence is 15 residues long. CDR3 sequence: CASSPTDQWSYGYTF. The CDR3 coding sequence is TGTGCCAGCTCCCCAACCGATCAATGGTCCTATGGCTACACCTTC.

The V and J genes are TRBV7-8 and TRBJ2-1, with D uncertain. Germline V CDR1 and CDR2: SGHVS, FQNEAQ. The V and J ends lost 5 bases and 9 bases respectively, with 17 bases between them. The CDR3 contains 14 residues. Here the CDR3 DNA reads TGTGCCAGCAGCGATGGCCCACGGTGGGGTGAGCAGTTCTTC. It specifies CASSDGPRWGEQFF.

Here the CDR3 DNA reads TGTGCCAGCACCCCCAGGATGTTCGCTGAAGCTTTCTTT. Protein sequence: CASTPRMFAEAFF. The chain combines TRBV28 with TRBJ1-1, with D unclear. Trimming stripped 7 bases from V and 6 bases from J, with 15 bases between. Per the germline V gene, CDR1 is MDHEN and CDR2 is SYDVKM. The CDR3 contains 13 residues.

The J gene is TRBJ2-1, the V gene TRBV29-1; either TRBD1 or TRBD2 may fit D (6 bases each). Trimming left V 5 bases short and J 2 bases short, with 19 bases between. This CDR3 has 16 amino acids. CDR1 and CDR2 (germline): SQVTM, ANQGSEA. The CDR3 nucleotides are TGCAGCGTTCAAGGGGGAGGTGGTCGCCCCTACAATGAGCAGTTCTTC. The encoded protein is CSVQGGGGRPYNEQFF.

A word on this clonotype: This clone may be a read error of a much larger clone one base away. The chain links TRBV7-9 to TRBJ2-3; 9 bases match TRBD2. This CDR3 comprises 15 residues. Germline V CDR1 and CDR2: SEHNR, FQNEAQ (reference sequence). V shed 2 bases, J shed 4 bases, and the junction held 4 bases outside the gene matches. The CDR3 is CASSLQAGGPDTQYF. In DNA, the CDR3 is TGTGCCAGCAGCTTACAAGCGGGAGGTCCAGATACGCAGTATTTT.

This clonotype has more than one count but fewer than ten. The chain employs TRBV20-1 and TRBJ2-3; a possible D gene is TRBD1 (6 bases). The CDR3 runs 11 residues. The V gene's germline CDR1 is DFQATT and CDR2 SNEGSKA (reference sequence). The CDR3 reads CSQGSTDTQYF. The DNA for the CDR3 is TGCAGCCAGGGGAGCACAGATACGCAGTATTTT.

This clonotype showed up just a few times. The chain carries TRBV20-1 and TRBJ1-2; tentative D call: TRBD1 (5 bases). The V and J ends lost 6 bases and 4 bases respectively, with 9 bases between them. This CDR3 has 11 residues. CDR1 is DFQATT, CDR2 SNEGSKA, per germline (reference sequence). The CDR3 spells CSAWDGYGYTF. The CDR3 DNA reads TGCAGTGCCTGGGACGGCTATGGCTACACCTTC.

This clonotype was observed many times. This chain uses TRBV19 with TRBJ1-1; a possible D gene is TRBD1 (5 bases). CDR1 LNHDA and CDR2 SQIVND come from the germline V gene (reference sequence). The CDR3 is 15 residues long. V was cut by 4 bases and J by 0 bases, with 12 bases left in between. The DNA of the CDR3 is TGTGCCAGTAGTAAGACAGCCAACATGAACACTGAAGCTTTCTTT. Its protein product is CASSKTANMNTEAFF.

The DNA of the CDR3 is TGCGCCAGCAGCTTAAATAGCGCCAGCTCCTACGAGCAGTACTTC. Translated, it gives CASSLNSASSYEQYF. The rearrangement joins TRBV5-1 to TRBJ2-7; D perhaps matches TRBD2 (5 bases). From germline, CDR1 is SGHRS and CDR2 YFSETQ. The CDR3 extends over 15 amino acids. Trimming stripped 2 bases from V and 0 bases from J, with 12 bases between.

Regarding this clonotype: As the CDR3 is not closed by the conserved phenylalanine or tryptophan, this likely results from a read error. The chain carries TRBV6-5 and TRBJ1-1; D unresolved. Germline V gives CDR1 MNHEY, CDR2 SVGAGI. The V end was cut by 3 bases, the J end by 1 base, with 9 bases between. This CDR3 is built from 14 residues. The CDR3 nucleotides read TGTGCCAGCAGTTATCGGCAGGCGAACACTGAAGCTTTCTCT. Its translation: CASSYRQANTEAFS.

This clonotype was seen ten or more times. A junction end diverges from the germline sequence, so it may reflect a read error. The rearrangement uses TRBV6-1 and TRBJ2-3; no definite D call. The CDR3 consists of 15 residues. The germline V gene has CDR1 MNHNS and CDR2 SASEGT. The CDR3 DNA reads TGTGCCAGCAGTGAAGAGGGTCAAAGCACAAATACGCAGTATTTT. Translation gives CASSEEGQSTNTQYF.

The rearrangement joins TRBV9 to TRBJ2-7; 8 bases are shared with TRBD1. CDR3 size: 15 residues. J lost 4 bases, V lost 0 bases, and 6 bases had no gene match. CDR1 is SGDLS, CDR2 YYNGEE, per germline. The CDR3 reads CASSVAGQGLYEQYF. For the CDR3, the DNA is TGTGCCAGCAGCGTAGCCGGACAGGGCCTATACGAGCAGTACTTC.

This clonotype was observed a handful of times. The chain employs TRBV15 and TRBJ2-3; 9 positions match TRBD2. With 1 base clipped from V and 4 bases from J, the junction kept 12 bases outside the gene matches. CDR1 and CDR2 (germline): LNHNV, YYDKDF (reference sequence). CDR3 length equals 18 residues. The CDR3 reads CATSRAGVAGVRPDTQYF. The CDR3 DNA follows: TGTGCCACCAGCAGAGCCGGGGTAGCGGGGGTGAGACCAGATACGCAGTATTTT. Variable domain in full (rest from reference TRBV15 and TRBJ2-3): DAMVIQNPRYQVTQFGKPVTLSCSQTLNHNVMYWYQQKSSQAPKLLFHYYDKDFNNEADTPDNFQSRRPNTSFCFLDIRSPGLGDTAMYLCATSRAGVAGVRPDTQYFGPGTRLTVL.

This clonotype occurred a few times. This chain links TRBV30 with TRBJ2-4, with a possible D match to TRBD1 (5 bases). V lost 3 bases and J 1 base, leaving 10 bases between the germline ends. The V gene's germline CDR1 is GTSNPN and CDR2 SVGIG (reference sequence). The CDR3 extends over 14 amino acids. The CDR3 region is CAWRLKGAKNIQYF. CDR3 nucleotide sequence: TGTGCCTGGAGGCTGAAGGGGGCCAAAAACATTCAGTACTTC.

This clonotype was seen ten or more times. The chain recombines TRBV7-9 with TRBJ2-3; tentatively, D is TRBD2 (7 bases). Germline CDR1 is SEHNR and CDR2 is FQNEAQ (reference sequence). V dropped 0 bases and J dropped 4 bases, with 11 bases sitting between them. The CDR3 has 15 amino acids. CDR3 amino acids: CASSLAGGRSDTQYF. CDR3 bases: TGTGCCAGCAGCTTAGCGGGGGGGCGGTCAGATACGCAGTATTTT.

This clonotype came up a few times. V and J are TRBV5-8 and TRBJ2-5, with D possibly being TRBD1 (6 bases). This CDR3 region has 13 residues. V was trimmed by 6 bases and J by 6 bases, leaving 15 bases between them. Germline V gives CDR1 SGHTS, CDR2 YDEGEE. In nucleotides, the CDR3 is TGTGCCAGCATCCACAGGGCTGGGAAGACCCAGTACTTC. Its protein is CASIHRAGKTQYF.

This clonotype was recorded many times. V gene TRBV14 combines with J gene TRBJ2-7; TRBD2 agrees at 16 bases. Trimming removed 4 bases from V and 7 bases from J; junction bases left unmatched: 10. This CDR3 is built from 17 residues. Looked up from germline, CDR1 is SGHDN and CDR2 is FVKESK. CDR3 nucleotide sequence: TGTGCCAGCAGCCCCCCGGGACTAGCGGGAGGGCCGGGTGAGCAGTACTTC. This encodes CASSPPGLAGGPGEQYF.

There are many counts of this clonotype. This chain uses TRBV12-5 with TRBJ2-7; 12 positions agree with TRBD1. Germline CDR1 LGHNT, CDR2 FRNRAP. CDR3 length: 17 amino acids. V gave up 2 bases and J gave up 2 bases; unmatched junction bases: 7. CDR3 protein: CASGLIRRDRGPYEQYF. The CDR3 DNA reads TGTGCTAGTGGTTTGATCCGACGGGACAGGGGGCCCTACGAGCAGTACTTC.